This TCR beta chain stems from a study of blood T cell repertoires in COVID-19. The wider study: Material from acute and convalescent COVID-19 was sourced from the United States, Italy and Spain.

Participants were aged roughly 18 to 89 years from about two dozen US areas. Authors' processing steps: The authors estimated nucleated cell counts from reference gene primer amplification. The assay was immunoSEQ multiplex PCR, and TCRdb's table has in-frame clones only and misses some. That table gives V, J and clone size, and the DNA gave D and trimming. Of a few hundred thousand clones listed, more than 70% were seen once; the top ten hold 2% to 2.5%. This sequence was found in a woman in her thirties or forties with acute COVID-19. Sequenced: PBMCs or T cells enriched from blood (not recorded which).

CDR3 nucleotides: TGCAGCATCAGGGGGACAGGGGACAACAATGAGCAGTTCTTC. It is translated as CSIRGTGDNNEQFF. The rearrangement links TRBV29-1 to TRBJ2-1, with TRBD1 matching 10 bases. Trimming cost V 8 bases and J 5 bases; bases outside gene matches: 9. In germline, CDR1 is SQVTM, CDR2 ANQGSEA. This CDR3 contains 14 residues.